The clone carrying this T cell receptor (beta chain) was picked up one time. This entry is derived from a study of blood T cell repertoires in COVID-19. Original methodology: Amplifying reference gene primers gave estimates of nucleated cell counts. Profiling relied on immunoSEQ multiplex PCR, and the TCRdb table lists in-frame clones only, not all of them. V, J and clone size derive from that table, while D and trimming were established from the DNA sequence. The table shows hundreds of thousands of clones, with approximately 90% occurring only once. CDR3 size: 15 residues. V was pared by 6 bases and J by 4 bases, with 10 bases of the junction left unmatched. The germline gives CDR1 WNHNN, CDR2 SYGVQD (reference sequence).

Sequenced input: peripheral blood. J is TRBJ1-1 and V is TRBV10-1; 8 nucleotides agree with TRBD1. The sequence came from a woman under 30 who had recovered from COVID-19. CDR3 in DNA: TGCGCCAGCAGAGTGACCAGGGGGCGCCTCACTGAAGCTTTCTTT. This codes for CASRVTRGRLTEAFF.